Listed here are 3 T cell receptor beta chains from one sample, sequenced in a study of monozygotic twins with cystic fibrosis. Only in-frame clones appear in the TCRdb table, and some are missing; sequencing was by immunoSEQ multiplex PCR. The table has 25,000 to 30,000 clones, around 96% seen once. The sequenced sample consisted of blood. These receptors were obtained from a girl aged 2 to 9 with cystic fibrosis.

This sequence joins TRBV5-1 and TRBJ2-7; 7 bases match TRBD2. Germline assignment: CDR1 SGHRS and CDR2 YFSETQ. This CDR3 region has 15 residues. Unmatched junction bases numbered 9, after V lost 0 bases and J lost 6 bases. CDR3 region: CASSLGNSGGSEQYF. The CDR3 region has the DNA TGCGCCAGCAGCTTGGGGAATTCGGGAGGTTCCGAGCAGTACTTC.

The V gene is TRBV10-3, the J gene TRBJ2-1; 11 bases agree with TRBD2. Germline V gene lookup returns CDR1 ENHRY and CDR2 SYGVKD. Trimming at V came to 3 bases and at J to 8 bases, leaving 6 bases not matched to a gene. There are 15 residues in the CDR3. CDR3 sequence (DNA): TGTGCCATCAGTGATGAGACTAGCGGGACCGATGAGCAGTTCTTC. As protein: CAISDETSGTDEQFF.

V usage is TRBV7-8 and J usage is TRBJ2-7; the match to TRBD1 covers 10 bases. With V trimmed by 0 bases and J by 6 bases, 14 bases remained unmatched. The CDR3 length is 18 residues. Per the germline V gene, CDR1 is SGHVS and CDR2 is FQNEAQ. The CDR3 is CASSLAARQGARLGEQYF. The DNA for the CDR3 is TGTGCCAGCAGCTTAGCGGCCCGACAGGGGGCGCGTCTCGGCGAGCAGTACTTC.